This record looks at one TCR beta chain sequence and its context. From germline, CDR1 is ENHRY and CDR2 SYGVKD. V dropped 7 bases and J dropped 4 bases, with 7 bases sitting between them. CDR3 length equals 11 residues. The data stem from a study of regulatory T cells in long-lasting Graves disease. Building the TCR beta libraries relied on iRepertoire HTBI primers, and CDR3 regions underwent Arm-PCR. TCRdb reanalysed the multiplex PCR reads using MiXCR and keeps one entry per CDR3 protein. The sample carries around 450,000 distinct CDR3 sequences, about 22% recorded once. As for time point: persistent/refractory GD, antithyroid drugs over 5 years with positive TRAb. Researchers made the TCR library from RNA that was extracted from PBMCs.

This TCR was sampled from a female donor with Graves disease. The chain links TRBV10-3 to TRBJ1-1; no definite D call. The sequences come from peripheral blood mononuclear cells (PBMCs), collected when the disease was refractory, from a patient treated with antithyroid drugs. The CDR3: CAIKATTEAFF. CDR3 DNA sequence: TGTGCCATCAAGGCGACCACTGAAGCTTTCTTT.